This TCR beta chain comes out of a study of T cell repertoires in cytomegalovirus infection. Study information: Public TCR beta signatures marked donors with CMV infection and the matching HLA.

TCRdb called the reads again in MiXCR, with one record for every CDR3 protein. The repertoire consists of hundreds of thousands of distinct CDR3 sequences, with roughly 35% occurring once and the leading ten covering around 3%. A note on this clonotype: As yet, its antigen is unknown.

Study-wide results and limits: Cumulated frequencies of public TCR beta families served to identify carriers of CMV plus the relevant HLA. HLA-C-restricted CMV-specific TCR beta clonotypes were dominant in the ex vivo response.

The clonotype was recovered from a human donor in good health (CMV status not recorded). Some clones in this sample may be carry-over from other donors' samples. Sequencing used PBMCs.

In DNA form, the CDR3 reads TGCAGCGTTGGAATGGAACAGCGGGTGGTGCGAAGCTACGAGCAGTACTTC. Its translation is CSVGMEQRVVRSYEQYF. This chain uses TRBV29-1 with TRBJ2-7; maybe TRBD2 (6 bases). V lost 4 bases, J lost 3 bases, and 25 bases lay in between. Germline assignment: CDR1 SQVTM and CDR2 ANQGSEA. The CDR3 totals 17 residues.